This T cell receptor (beta chain) is from a study of cytomegalovirus exposure and HLA in healthy donors. Whereas donors were nominally healthy upon sampling, unrecorded immune exposures were probable. The study ran its PCR with 60 Vbeta and 13 Jbeta primers. The repertoire was sequenced with immunoSEQ multiplex PCR; TCRdb's copy has only in-frame clones and lacks some. The sample lists 130,000 or so clones; approximately 80% were seen once. The V gene's germline CDR1 is LNHDA and CDR2 SQIVND (reference sequence). This CDR3 region has 15 residues. V gave up 10 bases and J gave up 7 bases, with 25 bases separating them.

The clonotype was recovered from a man in his forties or fifties in good health and CMV-seronegative. J is TRBJ1-2 and V is TRBV19; possible D gene TRBD1, 6 bases. The specimen sequenced was PBMCs. The CDR3 reads CAIGRGSAGHFGYTF. CDR3 DNA sequence: TGTGCCATAGGAAGGGGGAGCGCCGGGCATTTTGGCTACACCTTC.